The 2 T cell receptor beta chains below were found in one sample sequenced in a study of cytotoxic CD8 clonotypes in ibrutinib-treated CLL. Assay used: immunoSEQ multiplex PCR; TCRdb lists only in-frame clones, some missing. The sample shows about 160,000 clones, roughly 86% of them seen only once. Sequencing used PBMCs, obtained after 12 months of ibrutinib treatment. These receptors were collected from a human donor with chronic lymphocytic leukemia.

This chain uses TRBV28 with TRBJ1-2, with 12 nucleotides matching TRBD1. V lost 4 bases, J lost 6 bases, and 9 bases stayed unmatched. Germline-derived CDR1 and CDR2 are MDHEN and SYDVKM. The CDR3 spans 16 residues. CDR3 residues: CASSSSGTGGPHGYTF. The CDR3 DNA follows: TGTGCCAGCAGTTCCTCCGGGACAGGGGGCCCCCATGGCTACACCTTC.

The rearrangement uses TRBV19 and TRBJ2-2; D gene unclear. The CDR3 totals 13 residues. CDR1 is LNHDA and CDR2 is SQIVND in the germline V gene (reference sequence). V shed 3 bases and J shed 10 bases, with 12 bases lying between them. The CDR3 region has the DNA TGTGCCAGTAGTATCCCGGGCAGACCGGAGCTGTTTTTT. This encodes CASSIPGRPELFF.